This TCR beta chain was documented in a study of blood T cells in healthy people across ages. The wider study: Template switching picked up about one barcoded beta molecule for each two T cells.

In germline, CDR1 is MGHRA, CDR2 YSYEKL. CDR3 size: 16 residues. Each sample provided at least 6 micrograms of extracted total RNA. Together with a sample-barcoded 5' primer, a J-beta primer mix was included in a second PCR lasting about 7 to 11 cycles. Tagging of each cDNA molecule was performed by a template-switch adaptor with 12 random nucleotides. TCRdb analysed the 5' RACE reads with MiXCR anew, one entry per CDR3 protein. The table lists about 1,600,000 distinct CDR3 sequences, 42% of them singletons. Input material: blood. This clonotype originated in a woman aged 18 to 35 in good health. J is TRBJ2-1 and V is TRBV4-1; no firm D call. The J call is doubtful: the DNA matches TRBJ2-7 better. DNA of the CDR3: TGCGCCAGCAGCCAAGTAAGCTTATCGCCCTACAATGAGCAGTACTTC. Amino acid sequence: CASSQVSLSPYNEQYF.